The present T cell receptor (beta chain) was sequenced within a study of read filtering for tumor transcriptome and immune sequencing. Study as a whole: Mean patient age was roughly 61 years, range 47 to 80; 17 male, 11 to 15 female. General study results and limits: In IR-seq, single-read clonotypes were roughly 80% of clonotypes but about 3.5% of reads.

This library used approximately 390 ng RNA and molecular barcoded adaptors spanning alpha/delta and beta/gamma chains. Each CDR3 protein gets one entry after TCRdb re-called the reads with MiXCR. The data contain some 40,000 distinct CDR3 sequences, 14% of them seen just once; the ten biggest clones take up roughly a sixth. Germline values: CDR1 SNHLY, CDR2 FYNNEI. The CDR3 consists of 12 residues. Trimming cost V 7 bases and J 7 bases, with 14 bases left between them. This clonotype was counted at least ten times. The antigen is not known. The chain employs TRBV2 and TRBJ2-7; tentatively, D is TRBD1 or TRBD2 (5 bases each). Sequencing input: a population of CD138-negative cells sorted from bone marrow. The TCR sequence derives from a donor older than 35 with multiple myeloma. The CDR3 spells CASTTKGREQYF. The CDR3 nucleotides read TGTGCCAGCACTACAAAGGGACGGGAGCAGTACTTC. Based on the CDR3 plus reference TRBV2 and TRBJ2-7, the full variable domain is EPEVTQTPSHQVTQMGQEVILRCVPISNHLYFYWYRQILGQKVEFLVSFYNNEISEKSEIFDDQFSVERPDGSNFTLKIRSTKLEDSAMYFCASTTKGREQYFGPGTRLTVT.